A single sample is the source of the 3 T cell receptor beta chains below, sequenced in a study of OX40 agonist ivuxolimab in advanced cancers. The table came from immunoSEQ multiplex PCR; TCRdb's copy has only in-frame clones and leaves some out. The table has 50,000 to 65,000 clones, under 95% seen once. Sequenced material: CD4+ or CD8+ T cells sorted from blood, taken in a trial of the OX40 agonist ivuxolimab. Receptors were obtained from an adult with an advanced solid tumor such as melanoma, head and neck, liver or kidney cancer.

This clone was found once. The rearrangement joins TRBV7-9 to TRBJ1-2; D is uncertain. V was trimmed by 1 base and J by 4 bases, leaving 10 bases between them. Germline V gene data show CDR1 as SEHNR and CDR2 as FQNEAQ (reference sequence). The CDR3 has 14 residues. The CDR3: CASSLGGLLYGYTF. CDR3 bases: TGTGCCAGCAGCTTAGGGGGATTACTCTATGGCTACACCTTC.

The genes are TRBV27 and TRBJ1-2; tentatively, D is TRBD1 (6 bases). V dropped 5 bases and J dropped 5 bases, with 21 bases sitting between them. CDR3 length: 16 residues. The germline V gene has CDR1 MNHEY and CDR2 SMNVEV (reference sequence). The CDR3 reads CASSIAWTARDYGYTF. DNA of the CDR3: TGTGCCAGCAGTATAGCCTGGACAGCAAGGGATTATGGCTACACCTTC.

CDR3 in amino acids: CASSLARGRANTEAFF. The DNA for the CDR3 is TGTGCCAGCAGCTTAGCTCGGGGGCGCGCGAACACTGAAGCTTTCTTT. The J gene is TRBJ1-1, the V gene TRBV7-9; perhaps TRBD1 as D (6 bases). Germline-derived CDR1 and CDR2 are SEHNR and FQNEAQ (reference sequence). This CDR3 spans 16 amino acids. The ends were cut back, 0 bases at V and 1 base at J, with 12 bases in the middle.